The 27 T cell receptor beta chains below were found in one sample sequenced in a study of human CD4 T cells and Enterobacteriaceae. Using immunoSEQ multiplex PCR, the repertoire was profiled, and TCRdb retains in-frame clones only, with some absent. The sample includes 25,000 to 30,000 clones, approximately 84% of them seen just once. All CD4+ cells other than CD45RA+CCR7+CD95- naive cells were sorted as memory, over 95% pure. Sequenced sample: memory CD4+ T cells from blood. These receptors came from a human donor in good health.

CDR3 DNA: TGTGCCAGCAGCCGGGACAGGGGGCGCGAGGAGACCCAGTACTTC. Translating gives CASSRDRGREETQYF. V usage is TRBV7-7 and J usage is TRBJ2-5; TRBD1 matches 12 bases. Germline trimming cut 5 bases from V and 5 bases from J; bases unmatched to any gene: 6. In germline, CDR1 is SSHAT, CDR2 FNYEAQ (reference sequence). The CDR3 covers 15 residues.

The chain uses TRBV2 and TRBJ2-3; no clear D gene. V was shortened by 2 bases and J by 0 bases, with 3 bases between the two germline ends. The CDR3 sequence is 13 residues long. CDR1 and CDR2 from the germline V gene are SNHLY and FYNNEI. For the CDR3, the DNA is TGTGCCAGCAGTGAACGGAGCACAGATACGCAGTATTTT. Translated: CASSERSTDTQYF.

The chain is built from TRBV11-2 and TRBJ1-4; a weak D match, TRBD1 (5 bases). Germline-derived CDR1 and CDR2 are SGHAT and FQNNGV. Trimming removed 5 bases from V and 3 bases from J, with 10 bases in between. This CDR3 has 14 amino acids. CDR3 sequence: CASSHRQSNEKLFF. CDR3 bases: TGTGCCAGCAGCCACCGACAGTCTAATGAAAAACTGTTTTTT.

As regards this clone: Distinct nucleotide sequences in the sample also encode this CDR3. V usage is TRBV7-9 and J usage is TRBJ2-5; 11 nucleotides agree with TRBD2. Germline V CDR1 and CDR2: SEHNR, FQNEAQ (reference sequence). CDR3 length equals 17 residues. V shed 3 bases and J 0 bases; nucleotides not matched to a gene: 6. CDR3 amino acids: CASSLGLAVGYQETQYF. The CDR3 DNA reads as TGTGCCAGCAGCTTGGGACTAGCGGTGGGGTACCAAGAGACCCAGTACTTC.

This clone was counted once. The rearrangement links TRBV11-2 to TRBJ2-7; 9 positions agree with TRBD1. Germline V lookup: CDR1 SGHAT, CDR2 FQNNGV. J was trimmed by 3 bases and V by 2 bases; bases with no gene match: 5. The CDR3 runs 15 residues. CDR3 protein: CASSLRRDRVYEQYF. The DNA of the CDR3 is TGTGCCAGCAGCTTAAGGCGGGACAGGGTCTACGAGCAGTACTTC. The whole variable domain, remainder taken from reference TRBV11-2 and TRBJ2-7, is EAGVAQSPRYKIIEKRQSVAFWCNPISGHATLYWYQQILGQGPKLLIQFQNNGVVDDSQLPKDRFSAERLKGVDSTLKIQPAKLEDSAVYLCASSLRRDRVYEQYFGPGTRLTVT.

The chain employs TRBV5-1 and TRBJ2-7; 7 positions match TRBD2. This CDR3 is 14 amino acids long. After removal of 4 bases from V and 0 bases from J, the junction contained 4 bases not matched to a gene. Germline loops: CDR1 SGHRS, CDR2 YFSETQ. As DNA, the CDR3 is TGCGCCAGCAGCCTTAGCGGGCCCTCCTACGAGCAGTACTTC. Translation: CASSLSGPSYEQYF.

This clone was seen a single time. The chain recombines TRBV27 with TRBJ1-4; the D gene is possibly TRBD1 (5 bases). Deletions cut 0 bases from V and 2 bases from J, with 13 bases between. The CDR3 loop spans 17 amino acids. CDR1 MNHEY and CDR2 SMNVEV come from the germline V gene (reference sequence). As DNA, the CDR3 is TGTGCCAGCAGTTTATCGACACCCCGGGGGACTAATGAAAAACTGTTTTTT. Amino acid sequence: CASSLSTPRGTNEKLFF.

The CDR3: CSLLGGEGETQYF. The CDR3, as DNA: TGCAGCCTGTTGGGCGGGGAGGGAGAGACCCAGTACTTC. The chain has TRBV29-1 and TRBJ2-5, with 7 bases lining up with TRBD2. The germline V gene has CDR1 SQVTM and CDR2 ANQGSEA. With 8 bases clipped from V and 4 bases from J, the junction kept 10 bases outside the gene matches. The CDR3 has 13 amino acids.

Worth noting for this clone: At the DNA level, this CDR3 is encoded by other sequences in the same sample as well. The chain couples TRBV18 to TRBJ2-2; tentatively, D is TRBD1 (5 bases). Germline V gene sequence: CDR1 KGHSH, CDR2 LQKENI. CDR3 length: 16 residues. Deletions cut 3 bases from V and 0 bases from J, with 11 bases between. In nucleotides, the CDR3 is TGTGCCAGCTCACCCCAGGGTGGGGCGAACACCGGGGAGCTGTTTTTT. It encodes CASSPQGGANTGELFF.

This sequence joins TRBV28 and TRBJ1-5, with D maybe TRBD1 (6 bases). Germline values: CDR1 MDHEN, CDR2 SYDVKM. This CDR3 spans 14 amino acids. Deletions cut 8 bases from V and 4 bases from J, with 15 bases between. CDR3 in DNA: TGTGCCAGCCTACAGGGCACGGGTAATCAGCCCCAGCATTTT. It encodes CASLQGTGNQPQHF.

The V call is TRBV29-1, the J call TRBJ2-1; no clear D gene. Deletions cut 2 bases from V and 4 bases from J, with 6 bases between. Germline assignment: CDR1 SQVTM and CDR2 ANQGSEA. The CDR3 consists of 12 residues. This CDR3 is CSVERDYNEQFF. CDR3 in DNA: TGCAGCGTTGAAAGGGATTACAATGAGCAGTTCTTC.

This clone showed up just once. V gene TRBV5-1 combines with J gene TRBJ1-1, with D perhaps matching TRBD1 (5 bases). Trimming shortened V by 4 bases and J by 3 bases, and 13 bases separated the two germline ends. The CDR3 is 14 residues long. Germline CDR1 reads SGHRS; CDR2 reads YFSETQ. CDR3 sequence reads: CASSGGEPDTEAFF. DNA for the CDR3: TGCGCCAGCAGCGGGGGAGAACCTGACACTGAAGCTTTCTTT.

CDR3 in DNA: TGTGCCAGCAGCTCGTATTTGGACTCTTACGAGCAGTACTTC. Its translation is CASSSYLDSYEQYF. The rearrangement uses TRBV7-2 and TRBJ2-7; tentative D call: TRBD2 (5 bases). V was cut by 4 bases and J by 4 bases, with 14 bases left in between. Germline assignment: CDR1 SGHTA and CDR2 FQGNSA. This CDR3 is built from 14 residues.

This clone was seen more than once but under ten times. The chain employs TRBV29-1 and TRBJ1-2; 8 bases line up with TRBD1. The V and J ends lost 4 bases and 4 bases, in that order; junction bases with no gene match: 5. Germline V gene sequence: CDR1 SQVTM, CDR2 ANQGSEA. The CDR3 extends over 13 amino acids. For the CDR3, the DNA is TGCAGCGTTGTTCAGGGGGCGGGCTATGGCTACACCTTC. This gives the protein CSVVQGAGYGYTF.

This sequence joins TRBV11-2 and TRBJ2-2; no clear D gene. The germline CDR1 and CDR2 sequences are SGHAT and FQNNGV. V gave up 3 bases and J gave up 4 bases, with 6 bases separating them. The CDR3 runs to 13 residues. CDR3 protein: CASSFILTGELFF. CDR3 sequence (DNA): TGTGCCAGCAGCTTTATCCTCACCGGGGAGCTGTTTTTT.

J is TRBJ1-1 and V is TRBV6-5; TRBD1 agrees at 7 bases. Trimming took 1 base from V and 8 from J; bases not matched to a gene: 4. The length of the CDR3 is 13 residues. The germline CDR1 and CDR2 sequences are MNHEY and SVGAGI. This CDR3 reads CASSYYGDSEAFF. The CDR3 nucleotides are TGTGCCAGCAGTTACTACGGGGACAGCGAAGCTTTCTTT.

This rearrangement joins TRBV7-9 to TRBJ2-7; D is ambiguous. V was trimmed by 5 bases and J by 3 bases, leaving 14 bases between them. CDR3 length equals 14 residues. Germline CDR1 is SEHNR and CDR2 is FQNEAQ (reference sequence). The CDR3 reads CASSINGLDYEQYF. The CDR3 bases are TGTGCCAGCAGCATTAACGGATTGGACTACGAGCAGTACTTC.

The chain has TRBV5-5 and TRBJ1-2, with D uncertain. V lost 7 bases and J 2 bases, leaving 12 bases between the germline ends. The germline CDR1 and CDR2 sequences are SGHKS and YYEKEE (reference sequence). The CDR3 has 13 residues. CDR3 nucleotides: TGTGCCAGCGCTTTAGGGCTAAACTATGGCTACACCTTC. Translated, it gives CASALGLNYGYTF.

The chain recombines TRBV14 with TRBJ1-1; D is undetermined. Germline values: CDR1 SGHDN, CDR2 FVKESK. The CDR3 totals 13 residues. Deletions cut 0 bases from V and 0 bases from J, with 2 bases between. CDR3 residues: CASSQDMNTEAFF. As DNA, the CDR3 is TGTGCCAGCAGCCAAGACATGAACACTGAAGCTTTCTTT.

The V gene is TRBV6-1, the J gene TRBJ1-1, with D possibly being TRBD1 (5 bases). This CDR3 has 15 residues. The V end lost 9 bases, the J end lost 4 bases, and 21 bases lay between the germline ends. Germline assignment: CDR1 MNHNS and CDR2 SASEGT. The CDR3 sequence is CASTKEGAGGTEAFF. In DNA form, the CDR3 reads TGTGCCAGTACGAAAGAAGGGGCAGGAGGCACTGAAGCTTTCTTT.

V gene TRBV5-5 combines with J gene TRBJ1-6, with 8 positions matching TRBD1. CDR1 and CDR2 (germline): SGHKS, YYEKEE (reference sequence). This CDR3 contains 16 residues. Trimming cost V 4 bases and J 9 bases; bases outside gene matches: 12. The CDR3, as DNA: TGTGCCAGCAGCCTTCGATGGACAGGGAGAACTTCACCCCTCCACTTT. It codes for CASSLRWTGRTSPLHF. The full variable domain, its missing parts supplied by reference TRBV5-5 and TRBJ1-6, is DAGVTQSPTHLIKTRGQQVTLRCSPISGHKSVSWYQQVLGQGPQFIFQYYEKEERGRGNFPDRFSARQFPNYSSELNVNALLLGDSALYLCASSLRWTGRTSPLHFGNGTRLTVT.

V and J are TRBV28 and TRBJ2-6, with no clear D. Trimming stripped 5 bases from V and 0 bases from J, with 11 bases between. Looked up from germline, CDR1 is MDHEN and CDR2 is SYDVKM. The CDR3 covers 16 residues. This CDR3 is CASSPIQFSGANVLTF. The CDR3 region has the DNA TGTGCCAGCAGTCCAATCCAGTTCTCTGGGGCCAACGTCCTGACTTTC.

In DNA form, the CDR3 reads TGTGCTTACCACCAGGGAGGGGCTGCCGCCTATGGCTACACCTTC. It encodes CAYHQGGAAAYGYTF. The genes are TRBV30 and TRBJ1-2; the D gene is possibly TRBD1 (5 bases). The CDR3 is 15 residues long. Germline CDR1 reads GTSNPN; CDR2 reads SVGIG (reference sequence).

The gene calls are TRBV5-4 and TRBJ2-7; tentatively, D is TRBD1 or TRBD2 (6 bases each). There are 15 residues in the CDR3. The V gene lost 0 bases and the J gene lost 3 bases, with 13 bases spanning the gap. Looked up from germline, CDR1 is SGHNT and CDR2 is YYREEE (reference sequence). CDR3 bases: TGTGCCAGCAGCTTGGAGGGGGGAAGAGGCTACGAGCAGTACTTC. This encodes CASSLEGGRGYEQYF.

The chain joins TRBV5-1 to TRBJ2-5; D perhaps matches TRBD2 (6 bases). Per the germline V gene, CDR1 is SGHRS and CDR2 is YFSETQ. V was pared by 6 bases and J by 5 bases, with 8 bases between. CDR3 length: 11 amino acids. The CDR3 DNA follows: TGCGCCAGCATGGAGGGGGAGACCCAGTACTTC. Translated, it gives CASMEGETQYF.

The V and J genes are TRBV11-2 and TRBJ1-1, with D possibly being TRBD1 (6 bases). Germline V gene sequence: CDR1 SGHAT, CDR2 FQNNGV. The CDR3 has 16 residues. V was cut by 5 bases and J by 1 base, with 17 bases left in between. The CDR3 sequence: CASSQDRLRGNTEAFF. CDR3 coding DNA: TGTGCCAGCAGCCAAGACAGGTTGAGGGGGAACACTGAAGCTTTCTTT.

V and J are TRBV7-7 and TRBJ1-5; 9 nucleotides agree with TRBD1. Germline V gene lookup returns CDR1 SSHAT and CDR2 FNYEAQ (reference sequence). Trimming took 5 bases from V and 7 from J; bases not matched to a gene: 3. The CDR3 consists of 13 residues. In nucleotides, the CDR3 is TGTGCCAGCAGCGGGACAGGGAGGCAGCCCCAGCATTTT. Translation gives CASSGTGRQPQHF.